This T cell receptor (beta chain) stems from a study of blood T cells in healthy people across ages. In the study overall: In model experiments, template switching was able to capture about one barcoded beta molecule for every two T cells that were present. General study points: Both naive CD4+ cell counts and diversity were greater in long-lived donors than in aged donors.

This clonotype turned up a few times. Antigen unknown. The CDR3 extends over 17 amino acids. Germline values: CDR1 MNHNS, CDR2 SASEGT. Alongside a J-beta primer mix, a sample-barcoded 5' primer served in a second PCR lasting about 7 to 11 cycles. Unique molecular identifiers of 12 random nucleotides labeled each cDNA. TCRdb used MiXCR to reprocess the 5' RACE reads, holding one entry per CDR3 protein. The sample carries 1.4 million or so distinct CDR3 sequences, about 45% recorded once. This chain uses TRBV6-1 with TRBJ2-1; 10 positions agree with TRBD2. The J call could be wrong; TRBJ2-7 is a better fit for the DNA end. The sample comprised blood. The sequence was obtained from a woman aged 18-29 years in good health. CDR3 sequence: CASSESSGGVLYNEQYF. DNA of the CDR3: TGTGCCAGCAGTGAATCCAGCGGGGGGGTCCTCTACAATGAGCAGTACTTC.